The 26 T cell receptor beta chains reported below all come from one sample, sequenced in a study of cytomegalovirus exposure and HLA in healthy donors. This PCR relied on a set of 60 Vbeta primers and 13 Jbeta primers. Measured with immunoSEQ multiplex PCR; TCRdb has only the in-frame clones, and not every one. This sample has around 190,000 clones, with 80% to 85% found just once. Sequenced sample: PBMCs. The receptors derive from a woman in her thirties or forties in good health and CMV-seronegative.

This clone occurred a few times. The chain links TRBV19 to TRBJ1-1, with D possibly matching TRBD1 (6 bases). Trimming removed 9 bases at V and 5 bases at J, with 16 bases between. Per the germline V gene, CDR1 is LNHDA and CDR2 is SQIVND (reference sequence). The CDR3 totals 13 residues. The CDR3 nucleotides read TGTGCCAGCAGAAGGGGGTGGGAGACTGAAGCTTTCTTT. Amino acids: CASRRGWETEAFF.

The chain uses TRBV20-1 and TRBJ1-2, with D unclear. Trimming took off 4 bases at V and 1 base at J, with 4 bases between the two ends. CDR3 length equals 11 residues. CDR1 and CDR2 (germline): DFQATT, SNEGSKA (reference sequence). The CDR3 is CSATFNYGYTF. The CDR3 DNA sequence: TGCAGTGCTACTTTTAACTATGGCTACACCTTC.

The CDR3 loop is CASSPSASTSGAYLSSYNEQFF. CDR3 DNA sequence: TGTGCCAGCTCACCTTCCGCCTCCACTAGCGGGGCATACTTGAGCTCCTACAATGAGCAGTTCTTC. This chain uses TRBV18 with TRBJ2-1, with 10 bases aligning to TRBD2. Germline lookup yields CDR1 KGHSH and CDR2 LQKENI. The V gene end was trimmed by 3 bases and the J gene end by 0 bases; junction bases not matched to a gene: 20. CDR3 length: 22 amino acids.

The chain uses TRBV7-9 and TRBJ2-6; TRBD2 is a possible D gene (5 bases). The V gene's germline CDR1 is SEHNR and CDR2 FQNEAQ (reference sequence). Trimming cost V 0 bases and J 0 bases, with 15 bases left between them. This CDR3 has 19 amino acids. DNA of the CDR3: TGTGCCAGCAGCTTAGCGCTAGCCCACATTATCTCTGGGGCCAACGTCCTGACTTTC. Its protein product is CASSLALAHIISGANVLTF.

Written as DNA, the CDR3 is TGTGCCAGCAGCCGCCGGACAGGGGCCAGGGTTCAGCCCCAGCATTTT. It specifies CASSRRTGARVQPQHF. The J gene is TRBJ1-5, the V gene TRBV5-8; 9 bases are shared with TRBD1. Per the germline V gene, CDR1 is SGHTS and CDR2 is YDEGEE. The CDR3 spans 16 residues. V shed 4 bases, J shed 6 bases, and the junction held 11 bases outside the gene matches.

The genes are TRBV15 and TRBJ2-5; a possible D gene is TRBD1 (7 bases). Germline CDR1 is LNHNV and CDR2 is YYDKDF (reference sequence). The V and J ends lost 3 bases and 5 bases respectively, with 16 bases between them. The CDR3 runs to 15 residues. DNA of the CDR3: TGTGCCACCAGCAGTACCAACAGGGGAGGCGAGACCCAGTACTTC. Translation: CATSSTNRGGETQYF. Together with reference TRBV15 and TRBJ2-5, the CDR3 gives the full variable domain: DAMVIQNPRYQVTQFGKPVTLSCSQTLNHNVMYWYQQKSSQAPKLLFHYYDKDFNNEADTPDNFQSRRPNTSFCFLDIRSPGLGDTAMYLCATSSTNRGGETQYFGPGTRLLVL.

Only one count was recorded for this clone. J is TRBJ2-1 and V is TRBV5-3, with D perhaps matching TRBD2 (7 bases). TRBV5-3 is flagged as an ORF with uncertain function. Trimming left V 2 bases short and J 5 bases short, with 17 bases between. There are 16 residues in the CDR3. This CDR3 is CARSFETRGGDNEQFF. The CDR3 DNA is TGTGCCAGAAGCTTCGAGACTAGGGGGGGGGACAATGAGCAGTTCTTC.

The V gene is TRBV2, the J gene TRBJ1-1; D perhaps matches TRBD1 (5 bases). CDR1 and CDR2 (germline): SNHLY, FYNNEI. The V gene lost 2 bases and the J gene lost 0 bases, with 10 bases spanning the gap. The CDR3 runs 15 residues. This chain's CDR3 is CASSEQGSMNTEAFF. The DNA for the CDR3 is TGTGCCAGCAGTGAACAGGGTTCGATGAACACTGAAGCTTTCTTT.

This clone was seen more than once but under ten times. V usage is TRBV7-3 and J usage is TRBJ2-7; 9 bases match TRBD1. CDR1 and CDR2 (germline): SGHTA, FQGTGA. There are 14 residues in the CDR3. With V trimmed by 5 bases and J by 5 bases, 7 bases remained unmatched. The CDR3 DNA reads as TGTGCCAGCAGCGCCAACAGGGGGCGCCACGAGCAGTACGTC. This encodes CASSANRGRHEQYV.

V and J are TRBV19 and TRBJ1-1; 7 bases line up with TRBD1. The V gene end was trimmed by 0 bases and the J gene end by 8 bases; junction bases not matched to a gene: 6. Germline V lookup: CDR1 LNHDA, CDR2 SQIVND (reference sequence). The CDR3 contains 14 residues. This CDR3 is CASSIDLEDREAFF. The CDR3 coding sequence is TGTGCCAGTAGTATAGATCTGGAGGACAGGGAAGCTTTCTTT.

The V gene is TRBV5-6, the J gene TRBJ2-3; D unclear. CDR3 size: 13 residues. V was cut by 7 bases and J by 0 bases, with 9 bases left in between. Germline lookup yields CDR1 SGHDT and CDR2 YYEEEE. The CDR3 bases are TGTGCCAGCGGCGGAACTAGCACAGATACGCAGTATTTT. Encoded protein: CASGGTSTDTQYF.

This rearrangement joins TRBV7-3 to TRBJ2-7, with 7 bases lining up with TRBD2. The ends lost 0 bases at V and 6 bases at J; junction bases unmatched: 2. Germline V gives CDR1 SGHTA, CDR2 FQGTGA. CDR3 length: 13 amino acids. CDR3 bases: TGTGCCAGCAGCTTAACAACGGGAGGCGAGCAGTACGTC. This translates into CASSLTTGGEQYV.

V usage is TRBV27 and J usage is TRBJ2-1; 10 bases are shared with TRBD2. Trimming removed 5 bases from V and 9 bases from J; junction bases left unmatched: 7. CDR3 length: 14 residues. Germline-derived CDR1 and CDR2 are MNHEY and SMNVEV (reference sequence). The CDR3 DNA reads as TGTGCCAGCAGTGAGCGGGAGGGCCTGGGTGAGCAGTTCTTC. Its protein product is CASSEREGLGEQFF.

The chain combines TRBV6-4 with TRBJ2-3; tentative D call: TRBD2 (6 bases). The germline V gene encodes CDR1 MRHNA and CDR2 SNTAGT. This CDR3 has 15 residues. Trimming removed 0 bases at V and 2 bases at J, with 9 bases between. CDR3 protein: CASSDSTGATDTQYF. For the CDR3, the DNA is TGTGCCAGCAGTGACTCGACGGGAGCCACAGATACGCAGTATTTT.

CDR3 nucleotide sequence: TGCAGCTTACAGGGGGCAAGTGGCTACACCTTC. Translating gives CSLQGASGYTF. The chain employs TRBV20-1 and TRBJ1-2, with 9 bases that match TRBD1. There are 11 residues in the CDR3. In germline, CDR1 is DFQATT, CDR2 SNEGSKA (reference sequence).

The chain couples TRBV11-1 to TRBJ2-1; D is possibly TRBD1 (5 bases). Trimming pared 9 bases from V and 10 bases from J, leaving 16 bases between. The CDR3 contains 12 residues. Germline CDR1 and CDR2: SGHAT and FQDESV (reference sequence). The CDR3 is CASGVAPGEQFF. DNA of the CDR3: TGTGCCAGTGGGGTCGCCCCAGGGGAGCAGTTCTTC.

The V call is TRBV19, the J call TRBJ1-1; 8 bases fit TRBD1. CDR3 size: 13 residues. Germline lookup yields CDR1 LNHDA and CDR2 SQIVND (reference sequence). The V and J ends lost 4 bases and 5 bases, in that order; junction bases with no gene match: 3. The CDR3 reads CASSKQGGTEAFF. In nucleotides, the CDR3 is TGTGCCAGTAGTAAACAGGGGGGGACTGAAGCTTTCTTT.

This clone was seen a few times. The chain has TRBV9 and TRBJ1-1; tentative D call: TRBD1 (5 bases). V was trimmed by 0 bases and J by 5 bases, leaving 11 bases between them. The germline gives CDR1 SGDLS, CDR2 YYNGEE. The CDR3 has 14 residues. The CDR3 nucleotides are TGTGCCAGCAGCGTAGGCAGGGTGGGGACTGAAGCTTTCTTT. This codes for CASSVGRVGTEAFF.

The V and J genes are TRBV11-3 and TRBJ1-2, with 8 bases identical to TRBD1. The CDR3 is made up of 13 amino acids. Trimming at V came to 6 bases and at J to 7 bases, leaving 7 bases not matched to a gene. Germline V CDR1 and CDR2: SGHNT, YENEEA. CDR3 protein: CASRTGGSSGYTF. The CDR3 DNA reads TGTGCCAGCAGAACAGGGGGGTCGAGTGGCTACACCTTC. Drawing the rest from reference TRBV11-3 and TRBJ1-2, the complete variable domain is EAGVVQSPRYKIIEKKQPVAFWCNPISGHNTLYWYLQNLGQGPELLIRYENEEAVDDSQLPKDRFSAERLKGVDSTLKIQPAELGDSAVYLCASRTGGSSGYTFGSGTRLTVV.

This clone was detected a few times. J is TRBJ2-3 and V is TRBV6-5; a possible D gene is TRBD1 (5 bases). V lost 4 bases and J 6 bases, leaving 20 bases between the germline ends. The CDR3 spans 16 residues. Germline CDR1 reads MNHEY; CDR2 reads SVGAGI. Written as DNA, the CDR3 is TGTGCCAGCAGTTCACGCAGGGTAGCCCCTACTGATACGCAGTATTTT. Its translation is CASSSRRVAPTDTQYF.

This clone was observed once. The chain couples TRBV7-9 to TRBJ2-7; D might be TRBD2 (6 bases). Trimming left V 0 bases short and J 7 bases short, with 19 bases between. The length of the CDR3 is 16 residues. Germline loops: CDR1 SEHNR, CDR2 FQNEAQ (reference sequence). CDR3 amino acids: CASSLAATSLSTEQYF. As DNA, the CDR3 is TGTGCCAGCAGCTTAGCGGCGACTAGTCTCTCCACAGAGCAGTACTTC.

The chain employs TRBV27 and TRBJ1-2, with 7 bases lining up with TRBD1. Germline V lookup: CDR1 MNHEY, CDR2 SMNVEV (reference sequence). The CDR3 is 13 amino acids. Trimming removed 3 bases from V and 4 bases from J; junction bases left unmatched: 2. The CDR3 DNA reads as TGTGCCAGCAGTTTGTACAGGGGCTATGGCTACACCTTC. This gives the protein CASSLYRGYGYTF.

The CDR3 nucleotides read TGCGCCAGCAGAGCACAGGGGGCGAGCTCCTACAATGAGCAGTTCTTC. Translation gives CASRAQGASSYNEQFF. This rearrangement joins TRBV5-1 to TRBJ2-1, with 9 nucleotides matching TRBD1. The germline CDR1 and CDR2 sequences are SGHRS and YFSETQ. The CDR3 covers 16 residues. V trimming: 5 bases; J trimming: 0 bases; junction bases outside the gene matches: 6.

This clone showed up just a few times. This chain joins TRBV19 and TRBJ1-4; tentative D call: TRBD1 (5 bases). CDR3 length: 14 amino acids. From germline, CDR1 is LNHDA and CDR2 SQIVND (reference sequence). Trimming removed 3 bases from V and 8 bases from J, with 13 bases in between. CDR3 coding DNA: TGTGCCAGTAGTATTACCAGGGTCAAAGAAAAACTGTTTTTT. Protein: CASSITRVKEKLFF. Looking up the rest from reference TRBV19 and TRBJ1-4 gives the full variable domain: DGGITQSPKYLFRKEGQNVTLSCEQNLNHDAMYWYRQDPGQGLRLIYYSQIVNDFQKGDIAEGYSVSREKKESFPLTVTSAQKNPTAFYLCASSITRVKEKLFFGSGTQLSVL.

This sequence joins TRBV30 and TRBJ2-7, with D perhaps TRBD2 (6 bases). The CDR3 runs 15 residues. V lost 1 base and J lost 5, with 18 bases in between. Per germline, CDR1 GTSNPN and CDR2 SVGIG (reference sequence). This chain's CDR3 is CAWSADPAGFDEQYF. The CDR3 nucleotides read TGTGCCTGGAGTGCAGACCCGGCGGGGTTCGACGAGCAGTACTTC.

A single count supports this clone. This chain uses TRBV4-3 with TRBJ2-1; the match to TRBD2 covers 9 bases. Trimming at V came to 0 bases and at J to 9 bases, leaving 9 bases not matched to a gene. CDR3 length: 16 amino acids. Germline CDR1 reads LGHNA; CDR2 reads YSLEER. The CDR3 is CASSQDLAGGPAEQFF. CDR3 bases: TGCGCCAGCAGCCAAGATCTCGCGGGAGGGCCGGCTGAGCAGTTCTTC.